Below, 26 T cell receptor beta chains from the same sample are listed, as sequenced in a study of T cells in Graves' hyperthyroidism and ophthalmopathy. TCR beta CDR3 regions were amplified from RNA transcripts. The TCR CDR3 was amplified in a first-round RT-PCR using the HTBI primer set. TCRdb re-analysed the multiplex PCR reads in MiXCR, keeping a single row per CDR3 protein. The table includes about 200,000 distinct CDR3 sequences, around 17% detected once. Sequences were obtained from blood. Receptor source: a woman aged 45-59 years with Graves' hyperthyroidism.

The V call is TRBV6-5, the J call TRBJ2-5; 7 positions match TRBD2. With 0 bases clipped from V and 7 bases from J, the junction kept 5 bases outside the gene matches. The CDR3 runs to 14 residues. The germline gives CDR1 MNHEY, CDR2 SVGAGI. DNA of the CDR3: TGTGCCAGCAGTTACTCATCCGGGGGGTGGACCCAGTACTTC. The encoded protein is CASSYSSGGWTQYF.

This clonotype was recorded many times. The CDR3 loop reads CSARAVYEQYF. The DNA of the CDR3 is TGCAGTGCTAGAGCTGTCTACGAGCAGTACTTC. J is TRBJ2-7 and V is TRBV20-1; no clear D. The V end was cut by 1 base, the J end by 3 bases, with 4 bases between. Germline V gene lookup returns CDR1 DFQATT and CDR2 SNEGSKA (reference sequence). The CDR3 is made up of 11 amino acids.

This clonotype was observed many times. The gene calls are TRBV28 and TRBJ1-1; D uncertain. CDR3 length: 14 residues. The germline CDR1 and CDR2 sequences are MDHEN and SYDVKM. Trimming shortened V by 2 bases and J by 0 bases, and 7 bases separated the two germline ends. Written as DNA, the CDR3 is TGTGCCAGCAGTTTAGTTCTCGTGAACACTGAAGCTTTCTTT. It encodes CASSLVLVNTEAFF.

In this sample, this clonotype turned up many times. The V call is TRBV2, the J call TRBJ2-5; no reliable D call. Germline V gene sequence: CDR1 SNHLY, CDR2 FYNNEI. V lost 5 bases and J lost 6, with 7 bases in between. This CDR3 region has 11 residues. The CDR3 loop reads CASSIRKTQYF. CDR3 DNA: TGTGCCAGCAGTATCCGAAAGACCCAGTACTTC.

The sample holds a few counts of this clonotype. The chain couples TRBV20-1 to TRBJ1-4, with 7 bases aligning to TRBD1. This CDR3 is built from 15 residues. Germline V CDR1 and CDR2: DFQATT, SNEGSKA (reference sequence). Trimming took 1 base from V and 5 from J; bases not matched to a gene: 7. The CDR3 DNA reads as TGCAGTGCTAGAGGGCAGGGGGTTTCAAATGAAAAACTGTTTTTT. Translation: CSARGQGVSNEKLFF.

CDR3 in amino acids: CASSLGAPGANVLTF. In DNA form, the CDR3 reads TGTGCCAGCAGCTTAGGTGCTCCTGGGGCCAACGTCCTGACTTTC. The genes are TRBV7-8 and TRBJ2-6, with D unresolved. This CDR3 comprises 15 residues. The germline gives CDR1 SGHVS, CDR2 FQNEAQ. Deletions cut 1 base from V and 2 bases from J, with 6 bases between.

In this sample, this clonotype turned up a few times. This chain links TRBV5-1 with TRBJ1-2; possibly TRBD1 for D (6 bases). Trimming stripped 7 bases from V and 7 bases from J, with 20 bases between. The CDR3 runs to 14 residues. CDR1 and CDR2 (germline): SGHRS, YFSETQ. The CDR3, as DNA: TGCGCCAGCGGCCCGGACAGCGGGAGTGTTGGCTACACCTTC. Translating it yields CASGPDSGSVGYTF.

J is TRBJ1-1 and V is TRBV5-1; TRBD1 might be the D (5 bases). Trimming removed 5 bases from V and 0 bases from J, with 14 bases in between. This CDR3 is 15 amino acids long. Germline lookup yields CDR1 SGHRS and CDR2 YFSETQ. In DNA, the CDR3 is TGCGCCAGCAGTCCAACGGGACCTATGAACACTGAAGCTTTCTTT. Translated: CASSPTGPMNTEAFF.

The sample holds a few counts of this clonotype. The V call is TRBV12-3 or TRBV12-4, the J call TRBJ2-1; 9 positions match TRBD1. This CDR3 has 15 amino acids. The V gene end was trimmed by 1 base and the J gene end by 7 bases; junction bases not matched to a gene: 5. CDR3 region: CASSLGQGDWNEQFF. The CDR3 DNA sequence: TGTGCCAGCAGTTTAGGACAGGGGGACTGGAATGAGCAGTTCTTC.

Many counts were recorded for this clonotype. The CDR3 DNA reads as TGTGCCAGCAGTGAGAGGCTCGGCACTGAAGCTTTCTTT. Translating it yields CASSERLGTEAFF. The chain couples TRBV9 to TRBJ1-1, with D unresolved. Germline V gene data show CDR1 as SGDLS and CDR2 as YYNGEE. Trimming cost V 5 bases and J 4 bases, with 12 bases left between them. The CDR3 is 13 amino acids.

The table lists this clonotype with many counts. V is TRBV2 and J is TRBJ1-3; D might be TRBD1 (6 bases). With 6 bases removed from V and 2 bases from J, the gap between germline ends came to 11 bases. Germline CDR1 SNHLY, CDR2 FYNNEI. The CDR3 consists of 14 residues. The DNA for the CDR3 is TGTGCCAGCAGCCCCAGGGGAACTGGAAACACCATATATTTT. It translates to CASSPRGTGNTIYF.

This clonotype was seen repeatedly, ten times or more. This sequence joins TRBV3-1 and TRBJ2-1, with TRBD2 matching over 9 bases. The germline gives CDR1 LGHDT, CDR2 YNNKEL (reference sequence). The CDR3 spans 14 residues. V shed 3 bases, J shed 7 bases, and the junction held 4 bases outside the gene matches. Here the CDR3 DNA reads TGTGCCAGCAGCCAGAGGACTAGCGTGAATGAGCAGTTCTTC. Its protein is CASSQRTSVNEQFF.

The chain couples TRBV12-3 or TRBV12-4 to TRBJ1-2; 9 bases are a match to TRBD1. This CDR3 contains 15 residues. With 11 bases clipped from V and 2 bases from J, the junction kept 12 bases outside the gene matches. The CDR3 DNA is TGTGCCGGAAGCGCCCCGGGGACAGGGAACTATGGCTACACCTTC. Amino acids: CAGSAPGTGNYGYTF.

The gene calls are TRBV3-1 and TRBJ2-3; D gene uncertain. Germline assignment: CDR1 LGHDT and CDR2 YNNKEL (reference sequence). The germline V and J ends were trimmed by 5 bases and 5 bases, with 14 bases remaining between them. This CDR3 is built from 14 residues. For the CDR3, the DNA is TGTGCCAGCAGCTACCGGCACCCTCAAGATACGCAGTATTTT. Residues: CASSYRHPQDTQYF.

This clonotype was detected many times. V is TRBV30 and J is TRBJ1-1, with a possible D match to TRBD1 (6 bases). Germline CDR1 and CDR2: GTSNPN and SVGIG (reference sequence). The CDR3 sequence is 11 residues long. V shed 3 bases and J shed 8 bases, with 10 bases lying between them. CDR3 sequence: CAWSHTGEAFF. The CDR3 nucleotides read TGTGCCTGGAGCCACACAGGGGAAGCTTTCTTT.

In its sample, this clonotype was seen many times. The rearrangement uses TRBV28 and TRBJ2-3, with TRBD2 matching over 11 bases. Unmatched junction bases numbered 6, after V lost 4 bases and J lost 0 bases. Germline V gene sequence: CDR1 MDHEN, CDR2 SYDVKM. The CDR3 consists of 17 residues. Here the CDR3 DNA reads TGTGCCAGCAGTTCCCTAGGGACTAGCGGCAGCACAGATACGCAGTATTTT. Encoded protein: CASSSLGTSGSTDTQYF. Together with reference TRBV28 and TRBJ2-3, the CDR3 gives the full variable domain: DVKVTQSSRYLVKRTGEKVFLECVQDMDHENMFWYRQDPGLGLRLIYFSYDVKMKEKGDIPEGYSVSREKKERFSLILESASTNQTSMYLCASSSLGTSGSTDTQYFGPGTRLTVL.

This clonotype was picked up many times. This chain uses TRBV30 with TRBJ2-3; no definite D call. Trimming took off 3 bases at V and 4 bases at J, with 8 bases between the two ends. Per germline, CDR1 GTSNPN and CDR2 SVGIG (reference sequence). This CDR3 has 12 residues. The CDR3: CAWSHKPDTQYF. The DNA of the CDR3 is TGTGCCTGGAGCCATAAGCCAGATACGCAGTATTTT. Variable domain in full (rest from reference TRBV30 and TRBJ2-3): SQTIHQWPATLVQPVGSPLSLECTVEGTSNPNLYWYRQAAGRGLQLLFYSVGIGQISSEVPQNLSASRPQDRQFILSSKKLLLSDSGFYLCAWSHKPDTQYFGPGTRLTVL.

The table lists this clonotype with many counts. The rearrangement uses TRBV2 and TRBJ1-6; D uncertain. The CDR3 consists of 14 residues. Trimming left V 2 bases short and J 16 bases short, with 18 bases between. Germline CDR1 is SNHLY and CDR2 is FYNNEI. The CDR3: CASSETHMLTLLHF. The CDR3 nucleotides read TGTGCCAGCAGTGAAACTCATATGCTTACTCTTCTCCACTTT.

As for this clonotype: Given a much more abundant clone one base away, this may be a read error. The chain employs TRBV18 and TRBJ2-7, with TRBD1 as a possible D gene (5 bases). The CDR3 covers 13 residues. Trimming took 8 bases from V and 7 from J, leaving 18 bases between them. Germline V gene sequence: CDR1 KGHSH, CDR2 LQKENI. The CDR3, as DNA: TGTGCCAGCCAACTTCGACCCCAGGGTGAGCAGTACTTC. Residues: CASQLRPQGEQYF. Full variable domain (remainder filled in from reference TRBV18 and TRBJ2-7): NAGVMQNPRHLVRRRGQEARLRCSPMKGHSHVYWYRQLPEEGLKFMVYLQKENIIDESGMPKERFSAEFPKEGPSILRIQQVVRGDSAAYFCASQLRPQGEQYFGPGTRLTVT.

This clonotype showed up just a few times. The chain couples TRBV13 to TRBJ2-1; TRBD1 is a possible D gene (5 bases). Trimming stripped 2 bases from V and 4 bases from J, with 9 bases between. The germline V gene encodes CDR1 PRHDT and CDR2 FYEKMQ (reference sequence). The CDR3 is 14 residues long. CDR3 sequence reads: CASSLRTTYNEQFF. The CDR3 coding sequence is TGTGCCAGCAGCTTAAGGACAACATACAATGAGCAGTTCTTC.

Points on this clonotype: Just one base apart from a much larger clone, this may be a read error. This chain connects TRBV19 to TRBJ1-1; D not certain. V was trimmed by 3 bases and J by 1 base, leaving 3 bases between them. This CDR3 contains 12 residues. Germline assignment: CDR1 LNHDA and CDR2 SQIVND (reference sequence). The CDR3: CASSMRNTEAFF. CDR3 nucleotide sequence: TGTGCCAGTAGTATGAGGAACACTGAAGCTTTCTTT.

This clonotype turned up a few times. The rearrangement joins TRBV4-1 to TRBJ2-1, with 10 bases fitting TRBD2. The germline V gene has CDR1 MGHRA and CDR2 YSYEKL. V shed 4 bases, J shed 9 bases, and the junction held 9 bases outside the gene matches. The CDR3 is 15 residues long. The CDR3 sequence is CASSPVLAGAGEQFF. The CDR3 nucleotides read TGCGCCAGCAGCCCGGTCCTAGCGGGAGCCGGTGAGCAGTTCTTC.

This clonotype was recorded at least ten times. The rearrangement joins TRBV27 to TRBJ1-1; 12 bases agree with TRBD1. The CDR3 consists of 14 residues. Germline V gives CDR1 MNHEY, CDR2 SMNVEV (reference sequence). Unmatched junction bases numbered 7, after V lost 8 bases and J lost 6 bases. For the CDR3, the DNA is TGTGCCAGCCTCGGGACAGGGGGCGCGGCTGAAGCTTTCTTT. Residues: CASLGTGGAAEAFF.

This clonotype was detected ten times or more. This chain joins TRBV12-3 or TRBV12-4 and TRBJ2-5; D uncertain. Trimming took 7 bases from V and 0 from J, leaving 6 bases between them. The CDR3 runs to 12 residues. CDR3 DNA sequence: TGTGCCAGCACACAAAACCAAGAGACCCAGTACTTC. Amino acids: CASTQNQETQYF.

Comments on this clonotype: The junction and the germline gene differ at one end; a read error may be behind it. The chain couples TRBV29-1 to TRBJ1-3; tentatively, D is TRBD1 (6 bases). This CDR3 contains 14 residues. Germline V gene data show CDR1 as SQVTM and CDR2 as ANQGSEA. This CDR3 is CSVEGTTSGNTIYF. The DNA for the CDR3 is TGCAGCGTGGAAGGGACAACCTCTGGAAACACCATATATTTT.

The CDR3, as DNA: TGCGCCAGCAGCTTCTCTGTACGAGGCACTGAAGCTTTCTTT. Its translation: CASSFSVRGTEAFF. The chain couples TRBV5-1 to TRBJ1-1, with D uncertain. Trimming removed 2 bases at V and 4 bases at J, with 12 bases between. CDR1 is SGHRS and CDR2 is YFSETQ in the germline V gene. CDR3 length: 14 amino acids.